This T cell receptor (beta chain) was captured by sequencing in a study of CD8 T cells in Susac syndrome. The RNA input was roughly 0.45 to 1 ug, and it was reverse transcribed with random hexamers. TCRdb re-derived calls from the immunoSEQ multiplex PCR reads in MiXCR, one entry per CDR3 protein. The sample consists of around 150,000 distinct CDR3 sequences, around 95% of them appearing once. CDR3 size: 13 residues. The germline V gene encodes CDR1 GTSNPN and CDR2 SVGIG (reference sequence). V dropped 4 bases and J dropped 2 bases, with 12 bases sitting between them. The rearrangement uses TRBV30 and TRBJ2-7; D gene unclear. The sequencing sample was made of CD4+ T cells from PBMCs. The source is a human donor in good health. This CDR3 reads CAWTPLSAYEQYF. CDR3 in DNA: TGTGCCTGGACCCCATTGTCGGCCTACGAGCAGTACTTC.